This T cell receptor (beta chain) originates from a study of cytomegalovirus exposure and HLA in healthy donors (TCRdb year 2017). Broadly, across the study: A later analysis indicated that the 100 to 150 validation repertoires were generated on the platform also employed for the 700 or so repertoires of the first cohort. The study was designed to test whether signatures of past pathogen exposure could be identified by cataloging public T cell receptors. Along with the roughly 670-subject first cohort, a separate validation cohort of over a hundred different subjects was used. To predict cytomegalovirus infection status, the study combined high-throughput TCR immunosequencing, statistical association of individual TCRs with disease status, and machine learning.

Reading the germline V gene gives CDR1 SGDLS and CDR2 YYNGEE. Its CDR3 holds 17 amino acids, cysteine through phenylalanine. Only the CDR3 DNA stays, 51 bases, in frame from base 1. Compared with germline, V lacks 4 bases and J lacks 0 bases; bases without a gene match: 6. Libraries were made using the immunoSEQ multiplex PCR assay. For the original study's pipeline: A statistical classification framework was built for diagnosing cytomegalovirus status from the catalog of TCR beta chain sequences. The table was pulled from immuneACCESS by TCRdb, which kept in-frame rearrangements only. Such tables lose some clones; where checked, under half of the loss comes from unresolved V genes, and the rest has no known cause. That table furnishes V, J and clone size, whereas the DNA furnished D and trimming. The sample contains fewer than 200,000 clones, just under 90% of them found a single time. In total, the top ten clones hold approximately 10% of the sample.

The donors belonged to the validation cohort of over a hundred subjects, which was separate from the approximately 700-subject first cohort. The study at large found these results: All 110 or so repertoires were used to score co-occurrence in the validation cohort in a later analysis, because that analysis had no HLA typing for the cohort. Cytomegalovirus status was reported to be diagnosed by the classifier with high specificity and sensitivity in both the original and validation cohorts. The study listed over 150 TCR beta chains as associated with cytomegalovirus. Across donors, most TCR sequences were observed very rarely, whereas some public TCRs were present in many individuals. According to the authors, the approach could potentially be generalized to other disease states and immunological phenotypes. Three of the identified cytomegalovirus-associated TCR beta chains were confirmed in vitro to be specific for cytomegalovirus antigens. Subsequent analysis determined that TCRs grouped into clusters in the first cohort also showed a tendency toward co-occurrence across the approximately 120 validation repertoires, and 94% of cluster scores exceeded 0.

Regarding this clone: Its recognized antigen is unknown. There are no base qualities to consult, and no much larger clone falls within one base.

The sequenced sample was PBMCs. This receptor was taken from a woman aged 18-29 years in good health and CMV-seropositive. The sequence joins TRBV9 to TRBJ2-7, with TRBD2 matching 14 junction bases. CDR3 reads: CASSPGLAGVHSYEQYF. The nucleotide sequence reads TGTGCCAGCAGCCCGGGACTAGCGGGAGTTCACTCCTACGAGCAGTACTTC.